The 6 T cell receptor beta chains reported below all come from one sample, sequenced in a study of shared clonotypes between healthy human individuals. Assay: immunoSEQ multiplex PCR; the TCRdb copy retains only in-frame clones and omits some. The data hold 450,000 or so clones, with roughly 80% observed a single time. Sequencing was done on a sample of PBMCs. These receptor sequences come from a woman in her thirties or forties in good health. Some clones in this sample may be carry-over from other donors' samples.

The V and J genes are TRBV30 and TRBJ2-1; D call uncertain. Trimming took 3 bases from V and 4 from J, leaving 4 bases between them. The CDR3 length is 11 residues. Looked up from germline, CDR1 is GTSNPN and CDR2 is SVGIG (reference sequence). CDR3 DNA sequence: TGTGCCTGGAGCGGGTACAATGAGCAGTTCTTC. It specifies CAWSGYNEQFF. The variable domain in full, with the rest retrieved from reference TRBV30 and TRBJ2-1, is SQTIHQWPATLVQPVGSPLSLECTVEGTSNPNLYWYRQAAGRGLQLLFYSVGIGQISSEVPQNLSASRPQDRQFILSSKKLLLSDSGFYLCAWSGYNEQFFGPGTRLTVL.

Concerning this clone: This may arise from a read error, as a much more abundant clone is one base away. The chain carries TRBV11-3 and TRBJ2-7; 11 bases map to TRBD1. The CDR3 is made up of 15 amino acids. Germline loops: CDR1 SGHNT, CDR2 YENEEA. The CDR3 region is CASSLAGQGAYEQCF. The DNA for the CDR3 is TGTGCCAGCAGCCTAGCCGGACAGGGGGCATACGAGCAGTGCTTC.

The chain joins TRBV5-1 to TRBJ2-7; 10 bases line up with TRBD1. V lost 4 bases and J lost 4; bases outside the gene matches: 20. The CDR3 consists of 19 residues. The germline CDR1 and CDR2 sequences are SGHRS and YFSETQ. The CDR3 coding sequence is TGCGCCAGCAGCCCGGAAACATCCAACCGACAGGGGGCTGTTTACGAGCAGTACTTC. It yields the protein CASSPETSNRQGAVYEQYF. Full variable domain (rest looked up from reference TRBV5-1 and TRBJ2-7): KAGVTQTPRYLIKTRGQQVTLSCSPISGHRSVSWYQQTPGQGLQFLFEYFSETQRNKGNFPGRFSGRQFSNSRSEMNVSTLELGDSALYLCASSPETSNRQGAVYEQYFGPGTRLTVT.

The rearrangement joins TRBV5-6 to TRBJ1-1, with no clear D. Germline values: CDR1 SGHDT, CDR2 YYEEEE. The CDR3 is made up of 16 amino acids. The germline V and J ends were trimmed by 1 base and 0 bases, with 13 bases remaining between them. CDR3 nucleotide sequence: TGTGCCAGCAGCTTGCGGGTGTTCGGAGTGAACACTGAAGCTTTCTTT. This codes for CASSLRVFGVNTEAFF.

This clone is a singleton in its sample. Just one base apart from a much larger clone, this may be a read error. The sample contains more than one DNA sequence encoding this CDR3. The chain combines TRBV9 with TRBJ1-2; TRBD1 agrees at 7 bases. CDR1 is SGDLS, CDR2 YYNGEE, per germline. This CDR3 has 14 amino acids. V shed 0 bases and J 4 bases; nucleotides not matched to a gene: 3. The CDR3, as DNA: TGTGCCAGCAGCGTAGGGACAGGACCCTATGGCTACACCTTC. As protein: CASSVGTGPYGYTF.

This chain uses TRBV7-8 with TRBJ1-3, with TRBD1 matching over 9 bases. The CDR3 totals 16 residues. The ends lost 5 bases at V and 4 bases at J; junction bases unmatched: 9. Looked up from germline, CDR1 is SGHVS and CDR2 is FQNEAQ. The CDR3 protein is CASSPGQGARGNTIYF. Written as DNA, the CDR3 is TGTGCCAGCAGCCCGGGACAGGGAGCAAGAGGAAACACCATATATTTT. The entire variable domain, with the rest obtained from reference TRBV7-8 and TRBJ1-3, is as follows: GAGVSQSPRYKVAKRGQDVALRCDPISGHVSLFWYQQALGQGPEFLTYFQNEAQLDKSGLPSDRFFAERPEGSVSTLKIQRTQQEDSAVYLCASSPGQGARGNTIYFGEGSWLTVV.